Listed below are T cell receptor beta chains from one sample, sequenced in a study of molecular identifiers for immune sequencing clone quantification. TCRdb reprocessed the PCR reads with MiXCR, giving one entry per CDR3 protein. The sample contains about half a million distinct CDR3 sequences, less than 30% of which appear only once. Specimen: naive CD8+ T cells from blood, with Jurkat cell RNA spiked in. These receptors came from a human donor in good health. Some libraries in this study had Jurkat cell RNA spiked in. CDR3s include the opening cysteine and the closing phenylalanine or tryptophan. Fields, in order: V gene, J gene, clone size, D gene, CDR3 DNA, CDR3 protein. The D gene is left open where the match is weak. A clone size is listed for some rows: how often the clone was seen (once, few, many), or a class if it is expanded.

>TRBV5-1|TRBJ2-4|.|TRBD1
TGCGCCAGCAGCTCTAGTCAGGGGGCTAGCATTCAGTACTTC
CASSSSQGASIQYF
>TRBV5-1|TRBJ2-7|many|TRBD2
TGCGCCAGCAGCGCAGGACTAGCGGGAGCCTACGAGCAGTACTTC
CASSAGLAGAYEQYF
>TRBV9|TRBJ2-1|few|.
TGTGCCAGCAGCGTCGGGACCTACATAGGTGATGAGCAGTTCTTC
CASSVGTYIGDEQFF
>TRBV7-9|TRBJ1-1|.|.
TGTGCCAGCAGCCTAGGGCATGGCACTGAAGCTTTCTTT
CASSLGHGTEAFF
>TRBV4-1|TRBJ2-4|many|TRBD2
TGCGCCACCGTGACCGGGACTAGCGGGAGAAGGGAGGCCAAAAACATTCAGTACTTC
CATVTGTSGRREAKNIQYF
>TRBV14|TRBJ1-2|few|.
TGTGCCAGCAGCCACCAAGACACGAACTATGGCTACACCTTC
CASSHQDTNYGYTF
>TRBV5-4|TRBJ2-5|.|.
TGTGCCAGCAGCTTGGACCGGCCCCCAGAGACCCAGTACTTC
CASSLDRPPETQYF
>TRBV6-6|TRBJ1-5|.|.
TGTGCCAGCAGTTACAGAGTCCTCAATCAGCCCCAGCATTTT
CASSYRVLNQPQHF
>TRBV27|TRBJ1-2|few|TRBD1
TGTGCCAGCAGTTGGACAGGGGGAAACTATGGCTACACCTTC
CASSWTGGNYGYTF
>TRBV27|TRBJ2-7|.|.
TGTGCCAGCAGCTCCCGGTCCAGGGTGGAGGAGCAGTACTTC
CASSSRSRVEEQYF
>TRBV20-1|TRBJ2-3|.|.
TGCAGTGCTAGAGATTTTCACCATAGCGAGTTGTGCACAGATACGCAGTATTTT
CSARDFHHSELCTDTQYF
>TRBV7-9|TRBJ1-2|.|.
TGTGCCAGCAGCTTAGCGCTAATGGACGGAAACTATGGCTACACCTTC
CASSLALMDGNYGYTF
>TRBV12-3/TRBV12-4|TRBJ2-7|few|.
TGTGCCAGCAGCACGCTCCTGGATGGCGAGCAGTACTTC
CASSTLLDGEQYF
>TRBV19|TRBJ1-5|few|.
TGTGCCAGTAGCCTAGTGGGTCTTGGCAATCAGCCCCAGCATTTT
CASSLVGLGNQPQHF
>TRBV7-2|TRBJ1-4|.|.
TGTGCCAGCAGCTTAGGGGGCAGTATTCTCGCAACTAATGAAAAACTGTTTTTT
CASSLGGSILATNEKLFF
>TRBV24-1|TRBJ2-3|many|.
TGTGCCACCGAAGGGGAGGATGGAACAGATACGCAGTATTTT
CATEGEDGTDTQYF
>TRBV7-8|TRBJ1-2|.|.
TGTGCCAGCAGCTTAGGGGGCGTTAACTATGGCTACACCTTC
CASSLGGVNYGYTF
>TRBV2|TRBJ2-3|many|.
TGTGCCAGCAGTGAACATCTTGATACGCAGTATTTT
CASSEHLDTQYF
>TRBV4-1|TRBJ2-7|.|.
TGCGCCAGCAGCCAGGAGTGGAAGACCTACGAGCAGTACTTC
CASSQEWKTYEQYF